This T cell receptor (beta chain) was profiled in a study of T cell changes during pregnancy in multiple sclerosis. Germline V gene data show CDR1 as SGHTA and CDR2 as FQGNSA. This CDR3 is 17 amino acids long. Trimming removed 5 bases from V and 8 bases from J; junction bases left unmatched: 17. Produced via immunoSEQ multiplex PCR; TCRdb's table is partial and in-frame only. The repertoire includes 30,000 to 40,000 clones, around 91% of them detected once, and around 0.52% sits in the top ten. This clone was counted a single time. The chain carries TRBV7-2 and TRBJ2-1, with 8 nucleotides matching TRBD2. The sample here was CD4+ T cells from peripheral blood mononuclear cells, taken in the second trimester of pregnancy. This TCR came from a female donor with multiple sclerosis, enrolled in a pregnancy study. The CDR3 spells CASSRVGRGAGGDEQFF. The DNA of the CDR3 is TGTGCCAGCAGCCGTGTTGGCCGTGGGGCGGGAGGAGATGAGCAGTTCTTC.